A selection of T cell receptor beta chains follows, all from one sample in a study of CD8+CD57+ T cells in acquired aplastic anemia. TCRdb analysed the reads with MiXCR anew, one entry per CDR3 protein. Of about 58,000 distinct CDR3 sequences detected, around 60% appear once; the ten largest clones hold 15% to 20%. The sequenced sample consisted of sorted CD4+, CD8+, or CD8+CD57+ T cells (not recorded which) from PBMCs. These receptor sequences come from a human donor with aplastic anemia. The CDR3 runs from the conserved cysteine through the conserved F or W.

v_call	j_call	cdr3_aa
TRBV7-9	TRBJ1-5	CASSPRSQPQHF
TRBV15	TRBJ1-1	CATSRDASGGPEAFF
TRBV2	TRBJ1-4	CASSPSWNEKLFF
TRBV7-9	TRBJ2-3	CASILGEGTPSTDTQYF
TRBV2	TRBJ1-2	CASSQTTGLYTF
TRBV5-8	TRBJ1-2	CASSLQTTVGTF
TRBV24-1	TRBJ2-3	CATSDSTRRTDTQYF
TRBV19	TRBJ1-1	CASSIPRTGSEAFF
TRBV20-1	TRBJ1-2	CSARDPASGGYTF
TRBV19	TRBJ2-7	CASSPGTSPPYEQYF
TRBV29-1	TRBJ1-2	CSVELVRNYGYTF
TRBV20-1	TRBJ2-7	CSANAKSYEQYF
TRBV7-2	TRBJ2-1	CASSLYEQFF
TRBV10-1	TRBJ1-2	CASSEVRKGGGYTF
TRBV7-2	TRBJ1-1	CASSRPITGGTEAFF
TRBV20-1	TRBJ2-7	CSARKGPGLAGGRVSYEQYF
TRBV10-3	TRBJ2-7	CAISERWGDEQYF
TRBV29-1	TRBJ2-3	CSVSPGLAGDTQYF
TRBV6-1	TRBJ1-2	CASSDRIALGGYTF
TRBV29-1	TRBJ2-2	CSAYRIGELFF
TRBV27	TRBJ1-6	CASSLWLSGQPNSPLHF
TRBV24-1	TRBJ1-2	CATSDSPGRTNGYTF
TRBV5-4	TRBJ2-7	CASSSPGRIYEQYF
TRBV5-5	TRBJ1-5	CASSFAGRGMPQHF
TRBV9	TRBJ1-6	CASSVEQANSPLHF
TRBV24-1	TRBJ1-3	CATSDGTASSGNTIYF
TRBV7-9	TRBJ1-5	CASSSGQPSNQPQHF
TRBV24-1	TRBJ2-7	CATSDPTSGDHEQYF
TRBV2	TRBJ2-1	CASSYGAGGPSFQFF
TRBV19	TRBJ2-7	CASSISSTEQYF
TRBV24-1	TRBJ1-2	CATVSRGQEIRGYGYTF
TRBV2	TRBJ1-2	CASSKGQGYYGYTF
TRBV4-3	TRBJ1-2	CASSRERWGASGYTF
TRBV5-1	TRBJ2-7	CASSYSGTSEQYF
TRBV27	TRBJ2-5	CASSLSSVGETQYF
TRBV2	TRBJ1-1	CASSDSLLGSNTEAFF
TRBV7-2	TRBJ2-7	CASSPGTGGDEQYF
TRBV27	TRBJ1-2	CASSSDSKISNYGYTF
TRBV10-3	TRBJ2-5	CAINGGARQETQYF
TRBV7-9	TRBJ2-7	CASSLAERYF
TRBV4-1	TRBJ1-3	CASSQEEAVGNTIYF